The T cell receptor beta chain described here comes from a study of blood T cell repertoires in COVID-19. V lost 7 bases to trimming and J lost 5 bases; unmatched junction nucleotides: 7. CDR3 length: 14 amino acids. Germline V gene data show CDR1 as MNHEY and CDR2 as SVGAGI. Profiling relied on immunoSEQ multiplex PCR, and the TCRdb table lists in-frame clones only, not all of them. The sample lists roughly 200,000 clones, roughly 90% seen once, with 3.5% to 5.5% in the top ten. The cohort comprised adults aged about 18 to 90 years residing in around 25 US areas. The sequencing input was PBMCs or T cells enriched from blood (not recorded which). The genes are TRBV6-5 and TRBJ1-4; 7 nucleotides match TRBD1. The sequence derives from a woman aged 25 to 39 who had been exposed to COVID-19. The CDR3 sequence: CASTRGPGNEKLFF. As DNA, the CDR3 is TGTGCCAGCACAAGGGGGCCGGGAAATGAAAAACTGTTTTTT.